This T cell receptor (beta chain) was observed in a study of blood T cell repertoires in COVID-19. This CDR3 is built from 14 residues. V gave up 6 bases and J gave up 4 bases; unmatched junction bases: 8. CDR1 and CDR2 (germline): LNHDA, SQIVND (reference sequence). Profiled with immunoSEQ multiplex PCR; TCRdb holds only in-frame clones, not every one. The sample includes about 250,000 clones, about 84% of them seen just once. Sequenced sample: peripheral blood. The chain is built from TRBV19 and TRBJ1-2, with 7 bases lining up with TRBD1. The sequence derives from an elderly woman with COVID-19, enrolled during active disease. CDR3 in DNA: TGTGCCAGTAGAACCTCAGGGGGAGTCTATGGCTACACCTTC. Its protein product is CASRTSGGVYGYTF. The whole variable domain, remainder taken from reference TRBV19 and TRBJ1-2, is DGGITQSPKYLFRKEGQNVTLSCEQNLNHDAMYWYRQDPGQGLRLIYYSQIVNDFQKGDIAEGYSVSREKKESFPLTVTSAQKNPTAFYLCASRTSGGVYGYTFGSGTRLTVV.